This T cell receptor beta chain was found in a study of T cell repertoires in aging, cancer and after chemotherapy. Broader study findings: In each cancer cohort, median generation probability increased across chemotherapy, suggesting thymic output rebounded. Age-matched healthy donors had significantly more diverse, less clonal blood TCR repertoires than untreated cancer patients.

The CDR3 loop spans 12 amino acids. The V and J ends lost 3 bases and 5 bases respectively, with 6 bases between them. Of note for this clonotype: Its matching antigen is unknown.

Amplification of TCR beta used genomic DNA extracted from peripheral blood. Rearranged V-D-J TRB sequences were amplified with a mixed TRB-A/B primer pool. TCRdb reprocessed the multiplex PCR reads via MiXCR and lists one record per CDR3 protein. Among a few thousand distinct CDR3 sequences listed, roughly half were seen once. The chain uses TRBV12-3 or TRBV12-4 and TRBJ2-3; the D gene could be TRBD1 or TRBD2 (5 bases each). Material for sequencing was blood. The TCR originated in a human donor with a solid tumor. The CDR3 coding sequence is TGTGCCAGCAGTTTTGGGGGAGATACGCAGTATTTT. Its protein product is CASSFGGDTQYF.